This T cell receptor beta chain was retrieved from a study of cytomegalovirus exposure and HLA in healthy donors. Germline CDR1 MNHNS, CDR2 SASEGT. This CDR3 contains 14 residues. V was clipped by 6 bases and J by 1 base, with 12 bases between them. 13 Jbeta primers and 60 Vbeta primers were used for the PCR. Original handling: Some 9.9 million of 80 million to 85 million unique TCR beta chains were shared, per a later count. The repertoire was sequenced with immunoSEQ multiplex PCR; TCRdb's copy has only in-frame clones and lacks some. V and J calls and clone size follow that table, whereas D and trimming were derived from the DNA. The sample holds some 120,000 clones, roughly 63% seen once. General observations from the study: For most TCR sequences rarity was the rule, although some public TCRs occurred in many donors.

Remarks on this clone: As yet, its antigen is unknown.

The sequence derives from a man aged 25-40 years in good health and CMV-seropositive. Sequenced sample: PBMCs. The rearrangement uses TRBV6-1 and TRBJ1-1, with D maybe TRBD1 (6 bases). In DNA form, the CDR3 reads TGTGCCAGCAGGATTGACAGGACGAACACTGAAGCTTTCTTT. Translation gives CASRIDRTNTEAFF.